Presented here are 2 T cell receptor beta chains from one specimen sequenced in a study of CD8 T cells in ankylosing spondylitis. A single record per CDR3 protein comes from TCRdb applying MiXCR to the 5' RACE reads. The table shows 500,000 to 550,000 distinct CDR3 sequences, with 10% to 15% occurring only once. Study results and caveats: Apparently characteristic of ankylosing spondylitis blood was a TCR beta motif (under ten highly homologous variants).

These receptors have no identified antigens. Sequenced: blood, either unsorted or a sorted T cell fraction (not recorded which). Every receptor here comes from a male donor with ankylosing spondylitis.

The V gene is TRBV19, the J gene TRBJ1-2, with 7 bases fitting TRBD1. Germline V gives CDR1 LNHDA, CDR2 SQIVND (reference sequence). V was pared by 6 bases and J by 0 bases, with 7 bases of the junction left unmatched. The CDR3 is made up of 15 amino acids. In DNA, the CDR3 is TGTGCCAGTAGGGTGGGACAGCCGCCTAACTATGGCTACACCTTC. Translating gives CASRVGQPPNYGYTF.

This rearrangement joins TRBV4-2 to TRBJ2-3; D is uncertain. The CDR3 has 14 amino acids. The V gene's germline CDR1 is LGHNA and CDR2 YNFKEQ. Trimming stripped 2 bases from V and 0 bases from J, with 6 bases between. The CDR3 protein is CASSQTDSTDTQYF. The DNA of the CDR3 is TGTGCCAGCAGCCAAACCGACAGCACAGATACGCAGTATTTT.